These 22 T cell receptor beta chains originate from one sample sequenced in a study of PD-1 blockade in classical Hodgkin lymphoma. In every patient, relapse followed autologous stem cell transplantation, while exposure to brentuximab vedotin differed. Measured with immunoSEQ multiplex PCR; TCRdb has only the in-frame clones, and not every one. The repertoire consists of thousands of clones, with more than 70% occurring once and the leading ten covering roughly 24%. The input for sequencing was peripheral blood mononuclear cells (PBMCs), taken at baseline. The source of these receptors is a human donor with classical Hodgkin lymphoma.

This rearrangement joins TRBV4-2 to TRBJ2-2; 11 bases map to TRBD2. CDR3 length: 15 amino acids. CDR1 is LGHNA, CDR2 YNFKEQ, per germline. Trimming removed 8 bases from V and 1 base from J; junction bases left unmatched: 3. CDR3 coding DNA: TGTGCCAGCGGAACTAGCGGGGGGAACACCGGGGAGCTGTTTTTT. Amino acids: CASGTSGGNTGELFF.

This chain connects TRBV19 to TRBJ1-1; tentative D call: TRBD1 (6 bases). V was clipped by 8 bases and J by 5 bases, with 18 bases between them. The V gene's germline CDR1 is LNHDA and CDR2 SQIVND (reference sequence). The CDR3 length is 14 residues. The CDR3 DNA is TGTGCCAGTTTGTCCGGAACAGGGAGAACTGAAGCTTTCTTT. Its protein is CASLSGTGRTEAFF.

The CDR3 protein is CAISESGTANNQPQHF. The DNA of the CDR3 is TGTGCCATCAGTGAGTCGGGGACGGCCAACAATCAGCCCCAGCATTTT. This sequence joins TRBV10-3 and TRBJ1-5; a possible D gene is TRBD1 (5 bases). CDR1 is ENHRY, CDR2 SYGVKD, per germline. V gave up 0 bases and J gave up 3 bases, with 12 bases separating them. This CDR3 has 16 residues.

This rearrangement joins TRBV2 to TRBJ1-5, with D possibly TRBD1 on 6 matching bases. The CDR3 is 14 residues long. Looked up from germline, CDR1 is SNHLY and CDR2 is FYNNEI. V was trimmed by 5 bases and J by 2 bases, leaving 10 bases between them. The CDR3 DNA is TGTGCCAGCAGTACAGGGTTTGGCAATCAGCCCCAGCATTTT. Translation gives CASSTGFGNQPQHF.

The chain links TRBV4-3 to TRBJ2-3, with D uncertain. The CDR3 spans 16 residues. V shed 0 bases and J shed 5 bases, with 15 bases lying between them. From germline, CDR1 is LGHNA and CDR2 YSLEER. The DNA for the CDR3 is TGCGCCAGCAGCCAAGATTATCTCCGGGTTGGAGATACGCAGTATTTT. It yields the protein CASSQDYLRVGDTQYF.

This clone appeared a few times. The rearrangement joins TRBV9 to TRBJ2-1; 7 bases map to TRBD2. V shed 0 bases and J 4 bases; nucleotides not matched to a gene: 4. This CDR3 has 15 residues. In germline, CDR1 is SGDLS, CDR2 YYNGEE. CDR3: CASSVGGGEYNEQFF. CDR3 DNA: TGTGCCAGCAGCGTAGGCGGGGGAGAGTACAATGAGCAGTTCTTC.

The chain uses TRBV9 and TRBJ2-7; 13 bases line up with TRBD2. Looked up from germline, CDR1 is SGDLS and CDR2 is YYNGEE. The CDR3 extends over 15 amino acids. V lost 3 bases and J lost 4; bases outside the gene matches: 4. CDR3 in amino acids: CASSAGTSGIYEQYF. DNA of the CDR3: TGTGCCAGCAGCGCGGGGACTAGCGGGATTTACGAGCAGTACTTC.

The CDR3 reads CASSQDSQRLAGERVTQYF. The CDR3 DNA reads as TGTGCCAGCAGCCAAGACTCCCAAAGACTAGCGGGGGAGAGGGTTACGCAGTATTTT. The chain links TRBV4-2 to TRBJ2-3, with TRBD2 identical over 12 bases. Germline values: CDR1 LGHNA, CDR2 YNFKEQ. This CDR3 is 19 amino acids long. The trim removed 0 bases at V and 8 bases at J, leaving 15 bases unmatched.

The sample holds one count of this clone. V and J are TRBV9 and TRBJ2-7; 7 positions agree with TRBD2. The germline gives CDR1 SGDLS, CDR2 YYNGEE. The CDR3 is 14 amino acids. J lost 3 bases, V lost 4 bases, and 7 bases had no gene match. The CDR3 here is CASSLGLADYEQYF. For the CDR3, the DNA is TGTGCCAGCAGCTTGGGGCTAGCGGACTACGAGCAGTACTTC.

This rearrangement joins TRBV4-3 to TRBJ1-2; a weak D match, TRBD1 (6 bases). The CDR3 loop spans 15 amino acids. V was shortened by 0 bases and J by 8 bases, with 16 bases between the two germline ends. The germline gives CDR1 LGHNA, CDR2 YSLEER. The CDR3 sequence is CASSQDWGPGSGYTF. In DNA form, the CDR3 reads TGCGCCAGCAGCCAAGATTGGGGGCCAGGAAGCGGCTACACCTTC.

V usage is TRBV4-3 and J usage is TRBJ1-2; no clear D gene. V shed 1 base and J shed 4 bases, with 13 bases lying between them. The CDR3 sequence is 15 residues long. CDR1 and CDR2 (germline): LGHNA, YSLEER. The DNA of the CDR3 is TGCGCCAGCAGCCAAGTCGGTTACCAGGCCTATGGCTACACCTTC. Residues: CASSQVGYQAYGYTF.

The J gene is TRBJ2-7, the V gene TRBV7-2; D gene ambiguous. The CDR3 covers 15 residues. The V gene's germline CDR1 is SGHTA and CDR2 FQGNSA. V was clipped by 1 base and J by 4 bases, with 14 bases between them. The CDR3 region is CASSLGPPPKYEQYF. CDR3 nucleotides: TGTGCCAGCAGCTTAGGACCACCCCCTAAATACGAGCAGTACTTC.

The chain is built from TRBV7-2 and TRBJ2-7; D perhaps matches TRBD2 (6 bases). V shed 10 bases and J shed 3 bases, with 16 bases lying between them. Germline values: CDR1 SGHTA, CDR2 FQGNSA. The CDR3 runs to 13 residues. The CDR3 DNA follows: TGTGCCACCTCGGCGGGGCCCAACTACGAGCAGTACTTC. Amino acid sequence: CATSAGPNYEQYF. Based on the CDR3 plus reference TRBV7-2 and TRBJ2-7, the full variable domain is GAGVSQSPSNKVTEKGKDVELRCDPISGHTALYWYRQSLGQGLEFLIYFQGNSAPDKSGLPSDRFSAERTGGSVSTLTIQRTQQEDSAVYLCATSAGPNYEQYFGPGTRLTVT.

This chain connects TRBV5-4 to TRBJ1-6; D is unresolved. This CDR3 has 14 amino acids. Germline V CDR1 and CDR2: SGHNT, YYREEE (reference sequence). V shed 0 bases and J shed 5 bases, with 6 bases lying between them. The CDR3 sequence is CASSLVPNNSPLHF. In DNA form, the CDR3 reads TGTGCCAGCAGCTTGGTTCCCAATAATTCACCCCTCCACTTT.

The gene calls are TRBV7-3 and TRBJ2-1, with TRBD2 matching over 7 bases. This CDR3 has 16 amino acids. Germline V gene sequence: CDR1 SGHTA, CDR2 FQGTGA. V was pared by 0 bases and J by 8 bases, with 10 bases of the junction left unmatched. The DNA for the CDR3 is TGTGCCAGCAGCTTAACGTTGGGCGGGGCGGGGGATGAGCAGTTCTTC. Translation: CASSLTLGGAGDEQFF.

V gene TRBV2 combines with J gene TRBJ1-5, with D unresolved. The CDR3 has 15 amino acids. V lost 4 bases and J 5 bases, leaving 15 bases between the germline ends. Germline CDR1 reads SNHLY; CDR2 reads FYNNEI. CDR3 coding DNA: TGTGCCAGCAGTGGCCATCGGGGAGGAGATCAGCCCCAGCATTTT. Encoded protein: CASSGHRGGDQPQHF.

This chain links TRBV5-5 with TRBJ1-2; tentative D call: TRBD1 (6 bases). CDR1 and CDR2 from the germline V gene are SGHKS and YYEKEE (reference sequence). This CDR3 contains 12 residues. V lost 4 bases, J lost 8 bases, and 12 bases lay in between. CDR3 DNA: TGTGCCAGCAGCCCGGCGACAGGCGGCTACACCTTC. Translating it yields CASSPATGGYTF.

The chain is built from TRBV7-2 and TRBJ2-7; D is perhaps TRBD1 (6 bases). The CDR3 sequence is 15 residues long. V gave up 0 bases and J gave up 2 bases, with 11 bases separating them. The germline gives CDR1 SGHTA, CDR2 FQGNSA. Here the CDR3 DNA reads TGTGCCAGCAGCTTAGCCGAGCAGGGGACCTACGAGCAGTACTTC. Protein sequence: CASSLAEQGTYEQYF.

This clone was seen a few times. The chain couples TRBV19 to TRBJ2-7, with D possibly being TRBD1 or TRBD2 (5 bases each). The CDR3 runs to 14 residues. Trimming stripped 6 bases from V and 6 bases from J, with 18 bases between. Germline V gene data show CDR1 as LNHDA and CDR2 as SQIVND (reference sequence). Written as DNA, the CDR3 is TGTGCCAGTAGCCGAGGCCCCCCGGGGCTCGAGCAGTACTTC. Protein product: CASSRGPPGLEQYF.

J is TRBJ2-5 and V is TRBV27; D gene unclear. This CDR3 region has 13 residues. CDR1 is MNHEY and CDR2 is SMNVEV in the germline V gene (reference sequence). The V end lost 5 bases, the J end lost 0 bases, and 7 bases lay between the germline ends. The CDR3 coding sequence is TGTGCCAGCAGTAAACAGTACCAAGAGACCCAGTACTTC. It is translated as CASSKQYQETQYF.

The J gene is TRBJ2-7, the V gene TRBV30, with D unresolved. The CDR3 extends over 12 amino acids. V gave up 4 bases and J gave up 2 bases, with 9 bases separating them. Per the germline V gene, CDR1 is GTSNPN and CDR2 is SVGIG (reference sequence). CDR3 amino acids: CAWIGQTYEQYF. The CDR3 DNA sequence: TGTGCCTGGATTGGGCAGACCTACGAGCAGTACTTC.

The DNA for the CDR3 is TGTGCCAGCAGCGCCTCCAGGGTAGCGGGGGAAGATACGCAGTATTTT. This codes for CASSASRVAGEDTQYF. The V gene is TRBV2, the J gene TRBJ2-3, with 9 nucleotides matching TRBD2. V shed 6 bases and J 5 bases; nucleotides not matched to a gene: 12. CDR1 is SNHLY and CDR2 is FYNNEI in the germline V gene. This CDR3 comprises 16 residues.